These T cell receptor beta chains were read from a single sample in a study of CXCR3-negative and CXCR3-positive naive CD8 T cells. One entry per CDR3 protein, without DNA, is what TCRdb gives after re-calling the 5' RACE reads. The sample totals about 130,000 distinct CDR3 sequences. The sample comprised naive CXCR3+ CD8+ T cells from blood. These receptors all stem from a human donor in good health. Some clones in this sample may be carry-over from other donors' samples. CDR3s include the opening cysteine and the closing phenylalanine or tryptophan. Fields, in order: CDR3 protein, J gene, V gene.

CASSQTGGPDTQYF | TRBJ2-3 | TRBV7-3
CASSQEFVGHRNTEAFF | TRBJ1-1 | TRBV14
CASSLDSHNEQFF | TRBJ2-1 | TRBV12-3/TRBV12-4
CASQQGVNTEAFF | TRBJ1-1 | TRBV5-1
CASSLRRFTDTQYF | TRBJ2-3 | TRBV7-2
CATYHRDRTYNEQFF | TRBJ2-1 | TRBV23-1
CASSDTYEQYF | TRBJ2-7 | TRBV2
CASSLTGGRFEDTQYF | TRBJ2-3 | TRBV5-1
CASSPLGGKSYNEQFF | TRBJ2-1 | TRBV28
CASSYSKLAGYNEQFF | TRBJ2-1 | TRBV6-6
CSASQDSHSGNTIYF | TRBJ1-3 | TRBV20-1
CASSLVESSGLVFNEQFF | TRBJ2-1 | TRBV12-3/TRBV12-4
CSAFGQALGGYTF | TRBJ1-2 | TRBV29-1
CASSPWSSSYNEQFF | TRBJ2-1 | TRBV7-7
CASRRDRSLKTETQYF | TRBJ2-5 | TRBV6-1
CASSFQGASYEQYF | TRBJ2-7 | TRBV7-8
CASILGDERETQYF | TRBJ2-5 | TRBV7-9
CASSTGRFYEQYF | TRBJ2-7 | TRBV4-1
CASSLRLAGEPYQETQYF | TRBJ2-5 | TRBV7-9
CASSQRRIPGTGELFF | TRBJ2-2 | TRBV7-8
CASSQDYGGPDTQYF | TRBJ2-3 | TRBV14
CASSFPGQGGVAFF | TRBJ1-1 | TRBV7-9
CASSDDASSYNEQFF | TRBJ2-1 | TRBV6-5
CASSFLSGGWNTEAFF | TRBJ1-1 | TRBV7-9